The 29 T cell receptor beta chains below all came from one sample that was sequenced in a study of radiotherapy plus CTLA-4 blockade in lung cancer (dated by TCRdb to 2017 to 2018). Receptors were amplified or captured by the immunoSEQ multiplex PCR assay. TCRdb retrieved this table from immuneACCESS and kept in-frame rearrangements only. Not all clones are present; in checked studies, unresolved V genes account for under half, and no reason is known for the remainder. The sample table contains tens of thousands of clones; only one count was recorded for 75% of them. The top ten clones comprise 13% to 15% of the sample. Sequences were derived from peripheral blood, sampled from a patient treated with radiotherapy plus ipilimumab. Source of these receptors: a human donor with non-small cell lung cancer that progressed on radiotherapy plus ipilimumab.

CDR3 in amino acids: CASNAIGGGLSADTQYF. CDR3 sequence (DNA): TGTGCCAGCAACGCCATAGGGGGGGGGCTCAGTGCAGATACGCAGTATTTT. The J gene is TRBJ2-3, the V gene TRBV28; TRBD2 is a possible D gene (7 bases). V was pared by 7 bases and J by 4 bases, with 24 bases between. Germline CDR1 reads MDHEN; CDR2 reads SYDVKM. CDR3 length equals 17 residues. Based on the CDR3 plus reference TRBV28 and TRBJ2-3, the full variable domain is DVKVTQSSRYLVKRTGEKVFLECVQDMDHENMFWYRQDPGLGLRLIYFSYDVKMKEKGDIPEGYSVSREKKERFSLILESASTNQTSMYLCASNAIGGGLSADTQYFGPGTRLTVL.

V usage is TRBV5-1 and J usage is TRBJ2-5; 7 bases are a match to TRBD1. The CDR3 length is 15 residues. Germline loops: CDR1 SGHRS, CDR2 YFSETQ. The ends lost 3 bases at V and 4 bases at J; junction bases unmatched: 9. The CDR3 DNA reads TGCGCCAGCAGCTCCGGGACAGCGCCGCCAGAGACCCAGTACTTC. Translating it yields CASSSGTAPPETQYF.

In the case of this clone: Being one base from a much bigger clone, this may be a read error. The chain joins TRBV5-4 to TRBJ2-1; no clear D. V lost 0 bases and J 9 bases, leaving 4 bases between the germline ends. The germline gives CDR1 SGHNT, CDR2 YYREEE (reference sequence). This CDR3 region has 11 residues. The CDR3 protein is CASSLGGEQFF. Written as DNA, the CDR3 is TGTGCCAGCAGCTTGGGTGGTGAGCAGTTCTTC.

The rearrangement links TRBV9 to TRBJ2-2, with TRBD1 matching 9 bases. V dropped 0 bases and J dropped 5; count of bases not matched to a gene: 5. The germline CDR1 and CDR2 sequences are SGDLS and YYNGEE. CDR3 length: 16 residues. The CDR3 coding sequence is TGTGCCAGCAGCGTAGGAGGGACAGGGTCGACCGGGGAGCTGTTTTTT. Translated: CASSVGGTGSTGELFF.

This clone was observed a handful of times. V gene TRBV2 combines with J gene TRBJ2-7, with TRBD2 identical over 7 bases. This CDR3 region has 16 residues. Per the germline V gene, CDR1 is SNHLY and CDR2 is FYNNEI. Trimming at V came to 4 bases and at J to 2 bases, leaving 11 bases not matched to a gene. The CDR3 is CASSAVKGRDAYEQYF. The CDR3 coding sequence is TGTGCCAGCAGTGCCGTAAAAGGGAGGGATGCCTACGAGCAGTACTTC.

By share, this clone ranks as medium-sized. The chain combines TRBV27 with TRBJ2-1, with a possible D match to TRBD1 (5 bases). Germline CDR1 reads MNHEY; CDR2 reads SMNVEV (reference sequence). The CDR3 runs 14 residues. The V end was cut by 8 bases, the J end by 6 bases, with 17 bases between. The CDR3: CASQPAAGLNEQFF. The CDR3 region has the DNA TGTGCCAGCCAGCCCGCCGCAGGGCTCAATGAGCAGTTCTTC.

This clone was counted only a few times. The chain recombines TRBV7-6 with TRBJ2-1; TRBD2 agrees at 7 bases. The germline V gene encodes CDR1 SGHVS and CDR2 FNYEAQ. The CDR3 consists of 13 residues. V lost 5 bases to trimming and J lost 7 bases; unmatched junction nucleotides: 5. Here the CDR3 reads CASSPLAWNEQFF. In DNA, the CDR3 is TGTGCCAGCAGCCCACTAGCGTGGAATGAGCAGTTCTTC.

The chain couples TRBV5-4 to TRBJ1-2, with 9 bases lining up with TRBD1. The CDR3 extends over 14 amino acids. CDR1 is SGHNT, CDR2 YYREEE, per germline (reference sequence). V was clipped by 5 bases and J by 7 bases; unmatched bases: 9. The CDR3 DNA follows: TGTGCCAGCAGGCTATCCGGGACAGGGAGTGGCTACACCTTC. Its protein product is CASRLSGTGSGYTF.

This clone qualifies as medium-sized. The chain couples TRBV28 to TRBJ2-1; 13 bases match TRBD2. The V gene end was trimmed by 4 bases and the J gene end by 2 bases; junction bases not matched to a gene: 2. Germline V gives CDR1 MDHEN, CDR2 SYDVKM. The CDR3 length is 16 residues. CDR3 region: CASSYTSGRAYNEQFF. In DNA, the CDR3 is TGTGCCAGCAGTTATACTAGCGGGAGGGCCTACAATGAGCAGTTCTTC.

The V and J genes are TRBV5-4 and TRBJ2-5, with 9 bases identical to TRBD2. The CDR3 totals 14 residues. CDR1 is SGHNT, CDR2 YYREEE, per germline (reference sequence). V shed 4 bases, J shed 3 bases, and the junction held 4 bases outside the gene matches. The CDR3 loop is CASSGSGGEETQYF. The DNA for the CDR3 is TGTGCCAGCAGCGGTAGCGGGGGCGAAGAGACCCAGTACTTC.

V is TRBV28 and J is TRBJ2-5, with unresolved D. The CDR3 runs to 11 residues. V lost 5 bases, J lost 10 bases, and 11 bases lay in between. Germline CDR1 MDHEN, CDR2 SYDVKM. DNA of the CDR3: TGTGCCAGCAGTGTGACTTCACACCAGTACTTC. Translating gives CASSVTSHQYF.

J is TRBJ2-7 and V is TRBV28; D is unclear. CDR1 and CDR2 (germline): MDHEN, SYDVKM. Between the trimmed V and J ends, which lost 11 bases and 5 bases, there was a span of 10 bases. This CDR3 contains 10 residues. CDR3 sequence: CAHGRHEQYF. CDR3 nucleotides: TGTGCCCATGGACGCCACGAGCAGTACTTC.

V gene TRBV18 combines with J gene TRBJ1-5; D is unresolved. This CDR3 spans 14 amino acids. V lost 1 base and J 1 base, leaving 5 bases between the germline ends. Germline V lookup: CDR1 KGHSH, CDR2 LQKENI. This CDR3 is CASSPQSSNQPQHF. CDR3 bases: TGTGCCAGCTCACCACAGTCGAGCAATCAGCCCCAGCATTTT.

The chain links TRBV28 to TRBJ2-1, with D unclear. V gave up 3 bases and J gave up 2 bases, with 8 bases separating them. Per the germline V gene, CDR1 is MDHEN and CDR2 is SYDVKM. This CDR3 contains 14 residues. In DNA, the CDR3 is TGTGCCAGCAGTTTGGTTCAGCCCTACAATGAGCAGTTCTTC. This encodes CASSLVQPYNEQFF.

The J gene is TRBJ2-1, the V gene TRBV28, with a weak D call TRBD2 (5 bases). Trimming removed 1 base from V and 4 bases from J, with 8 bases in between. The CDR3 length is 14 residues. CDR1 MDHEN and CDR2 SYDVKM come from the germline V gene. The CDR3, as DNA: TGTGCCAGCAGTTTATCCGGGGTTTACAATGAGCAGTTCTTC. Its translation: CASSLSGVYNEQFF.

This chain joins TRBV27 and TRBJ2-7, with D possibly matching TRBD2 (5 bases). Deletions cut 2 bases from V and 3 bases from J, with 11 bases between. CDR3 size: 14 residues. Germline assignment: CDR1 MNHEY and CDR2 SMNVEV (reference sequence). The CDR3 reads CASSLRLGSYEQYF. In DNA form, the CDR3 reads TGTGCCAGCAGTTTAAGATTGGGGAGCTACGAGCAGTACTTC.

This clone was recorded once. The CDR3 region is CASRPGGADTQYF. The CDR3 DNA reads TGCGCCAGCAGGCCCGGGGGGGCAGATACGCAGTATTTT. This chain links TRBV5-1 with TRBJ2-3, with 8 bases that match TRBD2. This CDR3 region has 13 residues. Germline V lookup: CDR1 SGHRS, CDR2 YFSETQ. V shed 5 bases, J shed 4 bases, and the junction held 3 bases outside the gene matches.

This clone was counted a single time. CDR3 amino acids: CAIRDQSRDIQYF. In DNA form, the CDR3 reads TGTGCCATCAGAGACCAGAGCCGGGACATTCAGTACTTC. The chain is built from TRBV10-3 and TRBJ2-4; D unresolved. This CDR3 contains 13 residues. The germline CDR1 and CDR2 sequences are ENHRY and SYGVKD. Deletions cut 6 bases from V and 8 bases from J, with 14 bases between.

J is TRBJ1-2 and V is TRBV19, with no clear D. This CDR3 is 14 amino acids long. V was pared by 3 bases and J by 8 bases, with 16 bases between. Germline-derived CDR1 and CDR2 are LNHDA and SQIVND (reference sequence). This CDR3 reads CASSINDGPGGYTF. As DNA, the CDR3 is TGTGCCAGTAGTATCAACGACGGCCCGGGGGGCTACACCTTC.

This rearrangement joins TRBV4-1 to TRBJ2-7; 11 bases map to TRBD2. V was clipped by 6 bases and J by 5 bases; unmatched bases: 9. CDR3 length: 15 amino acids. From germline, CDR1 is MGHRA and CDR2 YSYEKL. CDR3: CASSPLTSGTHEQYF. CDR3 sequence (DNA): TGCGCCAGCAGTCCTCTGACTAGCGGGACACACGAGCAGTACTTC.

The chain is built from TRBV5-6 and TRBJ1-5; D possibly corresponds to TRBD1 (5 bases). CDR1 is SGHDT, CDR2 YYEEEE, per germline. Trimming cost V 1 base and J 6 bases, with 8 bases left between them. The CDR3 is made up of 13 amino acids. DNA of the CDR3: TGTGCCAGCAGCTTGCAGGGCGGTCAGCCCCAGCATTTT. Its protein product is CASSLQGGQPQHF. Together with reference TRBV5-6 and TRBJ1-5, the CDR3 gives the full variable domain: DAGVTQSPTHLIKTRGQQVTLRCSPKSGHDTVSWYQQALGQGPQFIFQYYEEEERQRGNFPDRFSGHQFPNYSSELNVNALLLGDSALYLCASSLQGGQPQHFGDGTRLSIL.

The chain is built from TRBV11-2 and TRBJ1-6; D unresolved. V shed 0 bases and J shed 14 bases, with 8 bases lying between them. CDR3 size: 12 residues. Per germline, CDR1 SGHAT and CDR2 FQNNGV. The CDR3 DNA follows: TGTGCCAGCAGCTTAGAGGAGGAGACCCTCCACTTT. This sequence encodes CASSLEEETLHF. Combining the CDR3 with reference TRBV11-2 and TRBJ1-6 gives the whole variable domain EAGVAQSPRYKIIEKRQSVAFWCNPISGHATLYWYQQILGQGPKLLIQFQNNGVVDDSQLPKDRFSAERLKGVDSTLKIQPAKLEDSAVYLCASSLEEETLHFGNGTRLTVT.

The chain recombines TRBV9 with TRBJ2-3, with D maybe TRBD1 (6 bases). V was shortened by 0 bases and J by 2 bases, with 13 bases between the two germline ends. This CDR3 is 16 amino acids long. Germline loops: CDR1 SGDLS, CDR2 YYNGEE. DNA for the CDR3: TGTGCCAGCAGCGTAGGGGTCAGGGACACCACAGATACGCAGTATTTT. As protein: CASSVGVRDTTDTQYF.

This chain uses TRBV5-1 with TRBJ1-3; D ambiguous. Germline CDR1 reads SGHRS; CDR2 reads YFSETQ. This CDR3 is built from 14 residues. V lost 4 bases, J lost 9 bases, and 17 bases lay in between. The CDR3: CASSPDPIGGTIYF. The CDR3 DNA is TGCGCCAGCAGCCCCGACCCGATCGGCGGCACCATATATTTT.

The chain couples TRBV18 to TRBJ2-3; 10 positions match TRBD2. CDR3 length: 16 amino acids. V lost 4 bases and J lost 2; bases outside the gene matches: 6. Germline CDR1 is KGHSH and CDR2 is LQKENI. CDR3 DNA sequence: TGTGCCAGCTCACAAGCCGGGACTAGCGACACAGATACGCAGTATTTT. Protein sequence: CASSQAGTSDTDTQYF.

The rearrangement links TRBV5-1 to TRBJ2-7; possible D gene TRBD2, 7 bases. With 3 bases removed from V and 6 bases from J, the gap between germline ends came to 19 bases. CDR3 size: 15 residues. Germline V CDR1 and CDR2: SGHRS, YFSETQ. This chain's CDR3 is CASSSTGEGVGEQYF. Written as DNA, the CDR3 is TGCGCCAGCAGCTCCACGGGGGAGGGGGTTGGCGAGCAGTACTTC.

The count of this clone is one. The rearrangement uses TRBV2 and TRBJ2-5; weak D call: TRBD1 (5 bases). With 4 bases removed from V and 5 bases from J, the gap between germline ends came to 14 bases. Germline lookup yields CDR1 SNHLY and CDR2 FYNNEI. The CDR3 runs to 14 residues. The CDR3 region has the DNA TGTGCCAGCAGTGCCTCAGGGATAGGGGAGACCCAGTACTTC. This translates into CASSASGIGETQYF.

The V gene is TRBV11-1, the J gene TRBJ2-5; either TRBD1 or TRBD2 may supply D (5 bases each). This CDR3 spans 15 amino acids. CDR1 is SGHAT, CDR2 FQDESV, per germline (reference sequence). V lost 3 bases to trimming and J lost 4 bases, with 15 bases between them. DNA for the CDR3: TGTGCCAGCAGCTTCGGGGACGAGAGAGCAGAGACCCAGTACTTC. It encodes CASSFGDERAETQYF.

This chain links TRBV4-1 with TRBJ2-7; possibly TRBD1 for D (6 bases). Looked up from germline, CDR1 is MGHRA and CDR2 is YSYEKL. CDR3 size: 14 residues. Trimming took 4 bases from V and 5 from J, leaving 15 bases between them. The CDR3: CASSLLVGDNEQYF. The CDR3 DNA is TGCGCCAGCAGCCTCCTGGTGGGGGACAACGAGCAGTACTTC.